Below are 17 T cell receptor beta chains sequenced from a single sample in a study of blood T cell repertoires in COVID-19. Libraries were prepared by immunoSEQ multiplex PCR; TCRdb keeps only in-frame clonotypes and omits some of them. The table includes 200,000 to 250,000 clones, 75% to 85% detected once. The sample consisted of peripheral blood. These receptor sequences come from a woman between 65 and 79 years old with COVID-19, enrolled during active disease.

The V call is TRBV5-1, the J call TRBJ2-1, with 10 bases identical to TRBD2. The CDR3 totals 15 residues. V gave up 4 bases and J gave up 2 bases; unmatched junction bases: 3. CDR1 is SGHRS, CDR2 YFSETQ, per germline. CDR3 nucleotide sequence: TGCGCCAGCAGCCAGGGACTAGCGACCTACAATGAGCAGTTCTTC. Amino acid sequence: CASSQGLATYNEQFF.

The chain employs TRBV18 and TRBJ1-5, with a weak D call TRBD1 (5 bases). Germline V gene sequence: CDR1 KGHSH, CDR2 LQKENI. Trimming shortened V by 4 bases and J by 6 bases, and 16 bases separated the two germline ends. CDR3 length equals 15 residues. CDR3 region: CASSQSGSGGQPQHF. As DNA, the CDR3 is TGTGCCAGCTCACAATCCGGATCGGGGGGTCAGCCCCAGCATTTT.

The genes are TRBV19 and TRBJ2-1; 13 positions agree with TRBD2. After removal of 3 bases from V and 0 bases from J, the junction contained 14 bases not matched to a gene. The CDR3 covers 21 residues. From germline, CDR1 is LNHDA and CDR2 SQIVND (reference sequence). The CDR3 is CASSIPPLLAGGPNSYNEQFF. CDR3 sequence (DNA): TGTGCCAGTAGTATCCCCCCCTTACTAGCGGGAGGGCCAAACTCCTACAATGAGCAGTTCTTC.

This clone occurred a few times. The chain joins TRBV19 to TRBJ1-1; perhaps TRBD1 as D (6 bases). The CDR3 contains 13 residues. V was trimmed by 0 bases and J by 10 bases, leaving 12 bases between them. Germline V gene lookup returns CDR1 LNHDA and CDR2 SQIVND (reference sequence). As DNA, the CDR3 is TGTGCCAGTAGTATAGAGGAAGGGGGTTCAGCTTTCTTT. Its protein is CASSIEEGGSAFF.

The chain joins TRBV19 to TRBJ2-3, with 11 bases lining up with TRBD2. This CDR3 is built from 15 residues. V dropped 6 bases and J dropped 2; count of bases not matched to a gene: 4. Germline V gene lookup returns CDR1 LNHDA and CDR2 SQIVND (reference sequence). The chain's CDR3 is CASRGLAENTDTQYF. The CDR3 nucleotides read TGTGCCAGTAGGGGACTAGCGGAAAACACAGATACGCAGTATTTT.

The chain has TRBV6-2 or TRBV6-3 and TRBJ1-2; tentative D call: TRBD1 (5 bases). The CDR3 sequence is 12 residues long. The germline CDR1 and CDR2 sequences are MNHEY and SVGEGT. Trimming removed 2 bases at V and 8 bases at J, with 9 bases between. The CDR3 DNA follows: TGTGCCAGCAGTTACGGGGCCAGCGGCTACACCTTC. Its protein product is CASSYGASGYTF.

The chain is built from TRBV4-2 and TRBJ2-7; 8 bases line up with TRBD2. Germline CDR1 LGHNA, CDR2 YNFKEQ. The ends lost 3 bases at V and 1 base at J; junction bases unmatched: 8. The CDR3 covers 16 residues. The CDR3 DNA is TGTGCCAGCAGCCACGGGATGCGGGAGGTATCCTACGAGCAGTACTTC. Amino acid sequence: CASSHGMREVSYEQYF.

The chain links TRBV19 to TRBJ1-1, with 8 bases identical to TRBD1. The CDR3 totals 14 residues. V was pared by 7 bases and J by 2 bases, with 6 bases of the junction left unmatched. CDR1 and CDR2 (germline): LNHDA, SQIVND (reference sequence). The CDR3 nucleotides are TGTGCCAGTATTCGGGACAGGTCCAACACTGAAGCTTTCTTT. Amino acids: CASIRDRSNTEAFF.

The rearrangement uses TRBV9 and TRBJ1-1, with 9 bases that match TRBD1. V lost 4 bases to trimming and J lost 0 bases; unmatched junction nucleotides: 4. The CDR3 covers 15 residues. Germline assignment: CDR1 SGDLS and CDR2 YYNGEE. The CDR3 is CASSSRTGVNTEAFF. CDR3 bases: TGTGCCAGCAGCTCCCGGACAGGGGTGAACACTGAAGCTTTCTTT.

This chain links TRBV18 with TRBJ1-1; D is perhaps TRBD1 (6 bases). This CDR3 comprises 13 residues. V dropped 4 bases and J dropped 1 base, with 7 bases sitting between them. The germline V gene has CDR1 KGHSH and CDR2 LQKENI. This chain's CDR3 is CASSQTGNTEAFF. In nucleotides, the CDR3 is TGTGCCAGCTCACAGACAGGGAACACTGAAGCTTTCTTT.

This sequence joins TRBV7-3 and TRBJ1-6; 7 positions agree with TRBD1. The length of the CDR3 is 14 residues. V lost 5 bases, J lost 6 bases, and 4 bases stayed unmatched. Germline V CDR1 and CDR2: SGHTA, FQGTGA. CDR3 protein: CASSQTGSNSPLHF. CDR3 nucleotides: TGTGCCAGCAGCCAGACAGGGTCTAATTCACCCCTCCACTTT.

This clone was seen more than once but under ten times. The chain employs TRBV28 and TRBJ1-6; maybe TRBD1 (5 bases). There are 13 residues in the CDR3. Trimming took 6 bases from V and 4 from J, leaving 7 bases between them. The germline gives CDR1 MDHEN, CDR2 SYDVKM. The chain's CDR3 is CASSRVYNSPLHF. The CDR3 bases are TGTGCCAGCAGCAGGGTTTATAATTCACCCCTCCACTTT.

This chain links TRBV27 with TRBJ1-6, with 12 nucleotides matching TRBD1. The CDR3 length is 23 residues. Unmatched junction bases numbered 22, after V lost 5 bases and J lost 2 bases. Germline loops: CDR1 MNHEY, CDR2 SMNVEV (reference sequence). The DNA of the CDR3 is TGTGCCAGCAGTGCTAGGGACAGGGGGCAGGTCAATATTTCGATGGCCTATAATTCACCCCTCCACTTT. It codes for CASSARDRGQVNISMAYNSPLHF.

The chain employs TRBV6-1 and TRBJ1-6; D unresolved. V lost 0 bases and J lost 0, with 9 bases in between. The CDR3 length is 17 residues. Germline V lookup: CDR1 MNHNS, CDR2 SASEGT. In nucleotides, the CDR3 is TGTGCCAGCAGTGAAGCTGTATCGTACTCCTATAATTCACCCCTCCACTTT. Protein: CASSEAVSYSYNSPLHF.

This chain connects TRBV7-2 to TRBJ2-2; D is ambiguous. The germline V and J ends were trimmed by 4 bases and 0 bases, with 6 bases remaining between them. Looked up from germline, CDR1 is SGHTA and CDR2 is FQGNSA. This CDR3 spans 14 amino acids. The CDR3 DNA reads as TGTGCCAGCAGCTCCCTTCCGAACACCGGGGAGCTGTTTTTT. Its protein product is CASSSLPNTGELFF.

The V and J genes are TRBV4-1 and TRBJ1-6; weak D call: TRBD1 (6 bases). The CDR3 consists of 15 residues. In germline, CDR1 is MGHRA, CDR2 YSYEKL. Trimming removed 5 bases from V and 8 bases from J, with 16 bases in between. The CDR3 spells CASSTGQGAHSPLHF. In nucleotides, the CDR3 is TGCGCCAGCAGCACGGGACAAGGGGCACATTCACCCCTCCACTTT.

The chain carries TRBV7-2 and TRBJ1-4; D is unresolved. This CDR3 is 14 amino acids long. CDR1 is SGHTA, CDR2 FQGNSA, per germline. Deletions cut 1 base from V and 8 bases from J, with 11 bases between. The CDR3 bases are TGTGCCAGCAGCTTAGGCAGGTTCACAGAAAAACTGTTTTTT. Translation gives CASSLGRFTEKLFF.